These T cell receptor beta chains were read from a single sample in a study of STAT3 mutations in large granular lymphocyte leukemia. Here immunoSEQ multiplex PCR was the method, and the copy in TCRdb shows in-frame clones only, minus some. The sample carries roughly 40,000 clones, about 88% recorded once. The sample consisted of PBMCs. All receptors come from a human donor with T large granular lymphocyte leukemia. Some clones in this sample may be carry-over from other donors' samples. Each CDR3 is given with its conserved first and last residue. The D gene is left open where the match is weak. Expanded clones get a size class; other rows say once, few or many, or leave the size out.

v_gene: TRBV11-2; abundance: once; d_gene: -; len: 14; j_gene: TRBJ1-2; CDR3nt: TGTGCCAGCAGCTTAGTGGGAGGGGCCGGAGGCTACACCTTC; CDR3aa: CASSLVGGAGGYTF
v_gene: TRBV13; abundance: -; d_gene: -; len: 13; j_gene: TRBJ1-3; CDR3nt: TGTGCCAGCAGCTTAAGCCAGGGAAACACCATATATTTT; CDR3aa: CASSLSQGNTIYF
v_gene: TRBV12-5; abundance: -; d_gene: TRBD2; len: 13; j_gene: TRBJ2-5; CDR3nt: TGTGCTAGCCGCGGGACTAGCGGGGAGACCCAGTACTTC; CDR3aa: CASRGTSGETQYF
v_gene: TRBV5-6; abundance: -; d_gene: -; len: 17; j_gene: TRBJ2-2; CDR3nt: TGTGCCAGCAGCTTGTCAGGGGCCGGGGCGAACACCGGGGAGCTGTTTTTT; CDR3aa: CASSLSGAGANTGELFF
v_gene: TRBV4-3; abundance: -; d_gene: TRBD2; len: 16; j_gene: TRBJ2-2; CDR3nt: TGCGCCAGCAGCCAAGACCCTAGCGGGGGGGCCGGGGAGCTGTTTTTT; CDR3aa: CASSQDPSGGAGELFF
v_gene: TRBV6-6; abundance: -; d_gene: -; len: 15; j_gene: TRBJ1-5; CDR3nt: TGTGCCAGCAGTTACTCGGGGCGTTTCAATCAGCCCCAGCATTTT; CDR3aa: CASSYSGRFNQPQHF
v_gene: TRBV7-2; abundance: -; d_gene: TRBD1; len: 16; j_gene: TRBJ2-2; CDR3nt: TGTGCCAGCAGCCTCAGACAGGGAGCCGGCACCGGGGAGCTGTTTTTT; CDR3aa: CASSLRQGAGTGELFF
v_gene: TRBV5-1; abundance: -; d_gene: TRBD2; len: 18; j_gene: TRBJ2-5; CDR3nt: TGCGCCAGCAGCTTGGCGGGGTCGGTGGTAGCGGGGTCAGAGACCCAGTACTTC; CDR3aa: CASSLAGSVVAGSETQYF
v_gene: TRBV5-1; abundance: few; d_gene: -; len: 14; j_gene: TRBJ1-2; CDR3nt: TGCGCCAGCAGCTTGTTGGAAGGCAACTATGGCTACACCTTC; CDR3aa: CASSLLEGNYGYTF
v_gene: TRBV7-9; abundance: -; d_gene: -; len: 14; j_gene: TRBJ1-6; CDR3nt: TGTGCCAGCAGCTTCCGGAACCAGCTTTCACCCCTCCACTTT; CDR3aa: CASSFRNQLSPLHF
v_gene: TRBV5-1; abundance: -; d_gene: -; len: 15; j_gene: TRBJ2-3; CDR3nt: TGCGCCAGCAGCCTCAGACACCTTGGCACAGATACGCAGTATTTT; CDR3aa: CASSLRHLGTDTQYF
v_gene: TRBV29-1; abundance: -; d_gene: -; len: 15; j_gene: TRBJ2-5; CDR3nt: TGCAGCGTCGAAGCCTTATTGCTTTCACAAGAGACCCAGTACTTC; CDR3aa: CSVEALLLSQETQYF
v_gene: TRBV28; abundance: -; d_gene: -; len: 14; j_gene: TRBJ2-7; CDR3nt: TGTGCCAGCAGTTTACAGACCGGGCCCTACGAGCAGTACTTC; CDR3aa: CASSLQTGPYEQYF
v_gene: TRBV30; abundance: -; d_gene: -; len: 15; j_gene: TRBJ2-3; CDR3nt: TGTGCCGGATTACCCCAGGGCCCGGGCACAGATACGCAGTATTTT; CDR3aa: CAGLPQGPGTDTQYF
v_gene: TRBV7-2; abundance: -; d_gene: -; len: 11; j_gene: TRBJ2-5; CDR3nt: TGTGCCAGCAGCTTCAGTCAGACCCAGTACTTC; CDR3aa: CASSFSQTQYF
v_gene: TRBV5-1; abundance: once; d_gene: TRBD1; len: 16; j_gene: TRBJ1-1; CDR3nt: TGCGCCAGCAGCAGAGAGGGCAGGGGGGTTAACACTGAAGCTTTCTTT; CDR3aa: CASSREGRGVNTEAFF
v_gene: TRBV5-4; abundance: -; d_gene: -; len: 15; j_gene: TRBJ1-3; CDR3nt: TGTGCCAGCAGCTCAGGACTCCACTCTGGAAACACCATATATTTT; CDR3aa: CASSSGLHSGNTIYF
v_gene: TRBV9; abundance: once; d_gene: -; len: 16; j_gene: TRBJ2-3; CDR3nt: TGTGCCAGCAGCGTAAGTCCTGACGGAGCCACAGATACGCAGTATTTT; CDR3aa: CASSVSPDGATDTQYF
v_gene: TRBV4-1; abundance: -; d_gene: -; len: 17; j_gene: TRBJ1-2; CDR3nt: TGCGCCAGCAGCCACACCGGACAGACAATTAGTAACTATGGCTACACCTTC; CDR3aa: CASSHTGQTISNYGYTF
v_gene: TRBV29-1; abundance: medium-sized; d_gene: TRBD1; len: 13; j_gene: TRBJ1-1; CDR3nt: TGCAGCGTTGAGTTGACAGGGGCAGGTGAAGCTTTCTTT; CDR3aa: CSVELTGAGEAFF
v_gene: TRBV18; abundance: -; d_gene: -; len: 12; j_gene: TRBJ2-3; CDR3nt: TGTGCCAGCTCACCCTCCACAGATACGCAGTATTTT; CDR3aa: CASSPSTDTQYF
v_gene: TRBV2; abundance: -; d_gene: TRBD1; len: 15; j_gene: TRBJ2-1; CDR3nt: TGTGCCAGCAGACAGGGGTCAATCTCCTACAATGAGCAGTTCTTC; CDR3aa: CASRQGSISYNEQFF
v_gene: TRBV5-1; abundance: -; d_gene: -; len: 12; j_gene: TRBJ1-2; CDR3nt: TGCGCCAGCAGCTCCAGGGATACTGGCTACACCTTC; CDR3aa: CASSSRDTGYTF
v_gene: TRBV18; abundance: -; d_gene: -; len: 17; j_gene: TRBJ1-1; CDR3nt: TGTGCCAGCTCACCAGAGTTCGTTGCGTCGCTGAACACTGAAGCTTTCTTT; CDR3aa: CASSPEFVASLNTEAFF
v_gene: TRBV18; abundance: -; d_gene: -; len: 13; j_gene: TRBJ1-1; CDR3nt: TGTGCCAGCTCGGGGCCGGGCAGAACTGAAGCTTTCTTT; CDR3aa: CASSGPGRTEAFF
v_gene: TRBV7-2; abundance: -; d_gene: TRBD1; len: 13; j_gene: TRBJ1-2; CDR3nt: TGTGCCAGCAGCCGGACAGGCGGCTATGGCTACACCTTC; CDR3aa: CASSRTGGYGYTF
v_gene: TRBV5-6; abundance: -; d_gene: TRBD1; len: 17; j_gene: TRBJ1-3; CDR3nt: TGTGCCAGCAGCTTGGGAGGGACAGGGTACTCTGGAAACACCATATATTTT; CDR3aa: CASSLGGTGYSGNTIYF
v_gene: TRBV15; abundance: -; d_gene: -; len: 11; j_gene: TRBJ2-3; CDR3nt: TGTGCCACCTCTCGCGCAGATACGCAGTATTTT; CDR3aa: CATSRADTQYF
v_gene: TRBV11-2; abundance: -; d_gene: -; len: 13; j_gene: TRBJ2-7; CDR3nt: TGTGCCAGCAGCCTAGGACAGCATTACGAGCAGTACTTC; CDR3aa: CASSLGQHYEQYF